This TCR beta chain was observed in a study of cytomegalovirus exposure and HLA in healthy donors. PCR used 60 Vbeta primers and 13 Jbeta primers. The table came from immunoSEQ multiplex PCR; TCRdb's copy has only in-frame clones and leaves some out. The repertoire has under 200,000 clones, approximately 80% of them found once; the top ten carry roughly 2%. CDR3 length equals 18 residues. V trimming: 1 base; J trimming: 7 bases; junction bases outside the gene matches: 14. Germline V gene lookup returns CDR1 LNHNV and CDR2 YYDKDF (reference sequence). The gene calls are TRBV15 and TRBJ1-5; 9 nucleotides align to TRBD1. This receptor was obtained from a woman aged 18-29 years in good health and CMV-seronegative. The sample comprised PBMCs. The CDR3 DNA reads as TGTGCCACCAGCAGAGCCCCGGGACAGGGCGAACTACAGCAGCCCCAGCATTTT. This gives the protein CATSRAPGQGELQQPQHF.